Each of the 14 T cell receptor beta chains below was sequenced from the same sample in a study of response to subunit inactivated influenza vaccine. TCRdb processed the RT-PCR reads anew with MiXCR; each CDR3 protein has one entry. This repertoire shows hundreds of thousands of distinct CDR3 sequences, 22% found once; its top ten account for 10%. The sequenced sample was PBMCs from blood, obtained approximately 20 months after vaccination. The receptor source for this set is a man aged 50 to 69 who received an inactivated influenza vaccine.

CDR3 nucleotide sequence: TGCAGCGTTGACCGGGACCCCCCTACCCAGTACTTC. It yields the protein CSVDRDPPTQYF. The V call is TRBV29-1, the J call TRBJ2-5; D possibly matches TRBD1 or TRBD2 (5 bases each). V lost 3 bases to trimming and J lost 8 bases, with 13 bases between them. The CDR3 loop spans 12 amino acids. The germline CDR1 and CDR2 sequences are SQVTM and ANQGSEA.

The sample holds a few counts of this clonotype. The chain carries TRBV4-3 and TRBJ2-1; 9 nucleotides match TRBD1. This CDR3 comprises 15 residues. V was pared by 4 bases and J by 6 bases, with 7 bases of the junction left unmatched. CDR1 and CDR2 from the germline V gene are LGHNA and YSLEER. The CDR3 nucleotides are TGCGCCAGCAGCCCCGGGACAGGGTACATCAATGAGCAGTTCTTC. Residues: CASSPGTGYINEQFF.

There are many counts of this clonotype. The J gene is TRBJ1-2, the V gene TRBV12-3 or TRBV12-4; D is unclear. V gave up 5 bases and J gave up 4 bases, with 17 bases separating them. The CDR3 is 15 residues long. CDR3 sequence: CASSPTVGRGYGYTF. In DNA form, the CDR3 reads TGTGCCAGCAGTCCGACGGTAGGGCGAGGCTATGGCTACACCTTC.

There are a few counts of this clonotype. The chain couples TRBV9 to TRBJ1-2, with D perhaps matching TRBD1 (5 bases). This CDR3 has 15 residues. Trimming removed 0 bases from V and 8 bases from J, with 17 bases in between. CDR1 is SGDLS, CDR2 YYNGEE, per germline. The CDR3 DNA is TGTGCCAGCAGCGTAGTCGGGACGGCAATTAGCGGCTACACCTTC. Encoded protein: CASSVVGTAISGYTF.

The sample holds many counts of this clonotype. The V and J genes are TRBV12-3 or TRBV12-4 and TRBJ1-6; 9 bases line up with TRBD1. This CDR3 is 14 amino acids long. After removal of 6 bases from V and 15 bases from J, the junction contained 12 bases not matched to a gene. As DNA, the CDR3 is TGTGCCAGCAGGAGGGACAGGGCCTCCGTGAACCTCCACTTT. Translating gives CASRRDRASVNLHF.

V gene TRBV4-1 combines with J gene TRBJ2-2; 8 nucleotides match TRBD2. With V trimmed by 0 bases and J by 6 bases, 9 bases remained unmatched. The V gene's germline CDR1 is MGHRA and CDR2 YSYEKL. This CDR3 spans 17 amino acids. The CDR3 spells CASSQEGGGLVSGELFF. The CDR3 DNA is TGCGCCAGCAGCCAAGAAGGAGGGGGACTAGTGTCCGGGGAGCTGTTTTTT.

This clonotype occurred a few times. The CDR3 coding sequence is TGTGCCAGCACGTACAAAGGGAGGAACTATGGCTACACCTTC. Its translation: CASTYKGRNYGYTF. The rearrangement uses TRBV3-1 and TRBJ1-2; D gene uncertain. The CDR3 has 14 amino acids. Trimming left V 7 bases short and J 2 bases short, with 14 bases between. CDR1 and CDR2 from the germline V gene are LGHDT and YNNKEL (reference sequence).

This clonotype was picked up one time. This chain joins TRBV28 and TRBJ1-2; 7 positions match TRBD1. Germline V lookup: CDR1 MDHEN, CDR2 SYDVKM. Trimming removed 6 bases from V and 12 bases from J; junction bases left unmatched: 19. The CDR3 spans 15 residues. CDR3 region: CASSRAGGRSLINTF. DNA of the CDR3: TGTGCCAGCAGCCGCGCAGGGGGGAGAAGTCTGATTAACACCTTC.

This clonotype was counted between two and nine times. CDR3 protein: CASSLELAEETQYF. CDR3 DNA sequence: TGTGCCAGCAGCTTGGAACTAGCGGAAGAGACCCAGTACTTC. The chain links TRBV11-1 to TRBJ2-5; 8 positions agree with TRBD2. Germline CDR1 and CDR2: SGHAT and FQDESV (reference sequence). This CDR3 spans 14 amino acids. Trimming took 3 bases from V and 3 from J; bases not matched to a gene: 3. The full variable domain, rest sourced from reference TRBV11-1 and TRBJ2-5, is EAEVAQSPRYKITEKSQAVAFWCDPISGHATLYWYRQILGQGPELLVQFQDESVVDDSQLPKDRFSAERLKGVDSTLKIQPAELGDSAMYLCASSLELAEETQYFGPGTRLLVL.

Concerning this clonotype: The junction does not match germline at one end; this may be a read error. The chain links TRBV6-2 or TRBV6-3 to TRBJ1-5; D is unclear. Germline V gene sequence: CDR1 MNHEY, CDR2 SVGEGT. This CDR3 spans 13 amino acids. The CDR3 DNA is TGTGCCAGCAAAAATCAGGCAAATCAGCCACAGCATTTT. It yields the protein CASKNQANQPQHF.

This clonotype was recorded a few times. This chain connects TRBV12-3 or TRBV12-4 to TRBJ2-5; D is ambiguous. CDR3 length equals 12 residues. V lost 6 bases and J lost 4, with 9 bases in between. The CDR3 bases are TGTGCCAGCAGCCTGTACGTAGAGACCCAGTACTTC. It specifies CASSLYVETQYF.

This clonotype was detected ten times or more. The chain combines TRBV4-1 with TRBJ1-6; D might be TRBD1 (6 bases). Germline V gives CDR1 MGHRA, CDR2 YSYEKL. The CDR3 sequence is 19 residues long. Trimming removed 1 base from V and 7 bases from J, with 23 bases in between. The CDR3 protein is CASSQGRDMTGRRNSPLHF. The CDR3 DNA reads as TGCGCCAGCAGCCAAGGTCGGGATATGACAGGACGAAGAAATTCACCCCTCCACTTT.

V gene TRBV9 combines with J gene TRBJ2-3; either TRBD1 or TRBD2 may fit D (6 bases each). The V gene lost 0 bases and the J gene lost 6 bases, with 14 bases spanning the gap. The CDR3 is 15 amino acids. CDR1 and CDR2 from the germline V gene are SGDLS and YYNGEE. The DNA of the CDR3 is TGTGCCAGCAGCGTAGCTTCGGGGGCCGGGGATACGCAGTATTTT. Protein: CASSVASGAGDTQYF. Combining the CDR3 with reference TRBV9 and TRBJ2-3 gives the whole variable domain DSGVTQTPKHLITATGQRVTLRCSPRSGDLSVYWYQQSLDQGLQFLIQYYNGEERAKGNILERFSAQQFPDLHSELNLSSLELGDSALYFCASSVASGAGDTQYFGPGTRLTVL.

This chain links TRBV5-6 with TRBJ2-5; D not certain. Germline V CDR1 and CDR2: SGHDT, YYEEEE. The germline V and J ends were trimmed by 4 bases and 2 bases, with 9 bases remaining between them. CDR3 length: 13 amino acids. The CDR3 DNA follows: TGTGCCAGCAGCCACACGAATCAAGAGACCCAGTACTTC. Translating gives CASSHTNQETQYF. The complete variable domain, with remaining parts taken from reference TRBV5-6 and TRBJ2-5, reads DAGVTQSPTHLIKTRGQQVTLRCSPKSGHDTVSWYQQALGQGPQFIFQYYEEEERQRGNFPDRFSGHQFPNYSSELNVNALLLGDSALYLCASSHTNQETQYFGPGTRLLVL.